The present entry profiles one T cell receptor beta chain with its context. The sample belongs to a study of beta chain features in type 1 diabetes. Per donor, one heparinised blood draw averaged roughly 110 mL. TCRB transcripts that were expressed got sequenced, as all of the isolated RNA had been reverse transcribed. Stem cell-like memory T cell samples were sequenced, and they averaged around 1 million reads. Profiling relied on immunoSEQ multiplex PCR, and the TCRdb table lists in-frame clones only, not all of them. The table lists about 110,000 clones, almost 40% of them singletons. Germline loops: CDR1 KGHSH, CDR2 LQKENI. There are 13 residues in the CDR3.

The rearrangement joins TRBV18 to TRBJ2-5; possibly TRBD1 for D (5 bases). The J call is in doubt because the DNA end fits TRBJ2-7 better. The sample taken for sequencing was stem cell memory CD4+ T cells from blood. The sequence was obtained from a woman aged 18-29 years in good health. The CDR3 protein is CASSPPGAYEQYF. For the CDR3, the DNA is TGTGCCAGCTCACCACCAGGGGCCTACGAGCAGTACTTC.